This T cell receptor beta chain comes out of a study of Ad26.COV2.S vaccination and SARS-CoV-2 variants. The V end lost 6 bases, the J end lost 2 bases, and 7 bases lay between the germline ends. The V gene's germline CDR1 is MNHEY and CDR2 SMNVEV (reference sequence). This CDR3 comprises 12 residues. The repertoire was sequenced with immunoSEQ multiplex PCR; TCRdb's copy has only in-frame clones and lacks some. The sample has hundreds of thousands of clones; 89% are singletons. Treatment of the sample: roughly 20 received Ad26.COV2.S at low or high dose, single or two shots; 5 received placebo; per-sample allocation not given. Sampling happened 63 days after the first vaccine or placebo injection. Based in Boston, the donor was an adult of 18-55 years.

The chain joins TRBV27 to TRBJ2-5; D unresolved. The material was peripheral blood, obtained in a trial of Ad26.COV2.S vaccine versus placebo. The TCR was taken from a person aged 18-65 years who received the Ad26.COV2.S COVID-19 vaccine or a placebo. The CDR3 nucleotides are TGTGCCAGCAGCCGCTCTCAAGAGACCCAGTACTTC. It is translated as CASSRSQETQYF.